This T cell receptor (beta chain) came from a study of regulatory T cells in long-lasting Graves disease. The time point here: newly diagnosed GD, antithyroid drugs for less than 3 months. Following extraction of RNA from PBMCs, that RNA was used to make the TCR library. Arm-PCR of CDR3 regions and iRepertoire HTBI primers were the basis on which TCR beta libraries were built. TCRdb re-analysed the multiplex PCR reads in MiXCR, keeping a single row per CDR3 protein. The profile shows 300,000 to 400,000 distinct CDR3 sequences, 16% of them singletons. The CDR3 runs 14 residues. Germline assignment: CDR1 SGHRS and CDR2 YFSETQ. Between the trimmed V and J ends, which lost 0 bases and 5 bases, there was a span of 9 bases. The same sample was also studied in work on T cells in Graves' hyperthyroidism and ophthalmopathy.

The rearrangement links TRBV5-1 to TRBJ2-1; maybe TRBD1 (5 bases). The TCR was taken from a man aged 35 to 55 with Graves disease. Sequencing was performed on peripheral blood mononuclear cells (PBMCs), taken at new diagnosis, from a patient treated with antithyroid drugs. The CDR3 sequence is CASSLGQSNNEQFF. For the CDR3, the DNA is TGCGCCAGCAGCTTGGGACAGTCGAACAATGAGCAGTTCTTC.